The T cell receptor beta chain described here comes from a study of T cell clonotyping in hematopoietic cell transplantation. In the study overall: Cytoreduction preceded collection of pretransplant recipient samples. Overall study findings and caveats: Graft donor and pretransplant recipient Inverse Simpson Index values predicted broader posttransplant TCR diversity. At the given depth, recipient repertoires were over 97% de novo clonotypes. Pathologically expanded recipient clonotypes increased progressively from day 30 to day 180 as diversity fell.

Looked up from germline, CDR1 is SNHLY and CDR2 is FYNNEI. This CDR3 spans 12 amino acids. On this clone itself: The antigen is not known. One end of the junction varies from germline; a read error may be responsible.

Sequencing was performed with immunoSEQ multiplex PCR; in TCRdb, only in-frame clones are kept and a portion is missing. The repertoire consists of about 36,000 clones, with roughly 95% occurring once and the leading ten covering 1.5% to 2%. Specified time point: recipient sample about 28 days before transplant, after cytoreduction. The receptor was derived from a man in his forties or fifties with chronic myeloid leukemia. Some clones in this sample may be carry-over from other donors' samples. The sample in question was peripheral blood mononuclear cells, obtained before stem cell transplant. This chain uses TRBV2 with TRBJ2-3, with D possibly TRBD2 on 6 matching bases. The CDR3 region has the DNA TGTGCCAGCAGTGAAGGCGGGGACTCCGTAGTTTTT. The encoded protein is CASSEGGDSVVF.